The 8 T cell receptor beta chains below were found in one sample sequenced in a study of T cells in Graves' hyperthyroidism and ophthalmopathy. RNA transcripts gave rise to amplified TCR beta CDR3 regions. A set of HTBI primers served as the primers for a first-round RT-PCR of the TCR CDR3. Via MiXCR, TCRdb re-called the multiplex PCR reads, giving one row per CDR3 protein. The sample has under 700,000 distinct CDR3 sequences, under 60% seen once. The sequenced sample consisted of peripheral blood or thyroid tissue (not recorded which). The receptors shown here come from a woman between 18 and 30 years old with Graves' hyperthyroidism.

The gene calls are TRBV12-3 or TRBV12-4 and TRBJ1-4; the D gene is possibly TRBD1 (6 bases). This CDR3 is 14 amino acids long. The V end was cut by 5 bases, the J end by 4 bases, with 11 bases between. The CDR3, as DNA: TGTGCCAGCAGTGCGGACAGTCGTAATGAAAAACTGTTTTTT. Translated, it gives CASSADSRNEKLFF.

On this clonotype: This may be a read error: a much more frequent sequence differs by one nucleotide. This rearrangement joins TRBV29-1 to TRBJ2-2; maybe TRBD2 (6 bases). V lost 7 bases to trimming and J lost 0 bases, with 15 bases between them. The CDR3 runs 15 residues. Germline CDR1 SQVTM, CDR2 ANQGSEA. DNA for the CDR3: TGCAGCGGCCGGGCGGGACGCGCGAACACCGGGGAGCTGTTTTTT. Residues: CSGRAGRANTGELFF.

In its sample, this clonotype was seen once. This chain uses TRBV20-1 with TRBJ2-5, with 8 positions matching TRBD2. The CDR3 runs 15 residues. Germline CDR1 DFQATT, CDR2 SNEGSKA (reference sequence). The CDR3 here is CSLHQEAGVGETQYF. CDR3 DNA: TGCAGCCTTCACCAGGAAGCGGGAGTAGGGGAGACCCAGTACTTC.

V gene TRBV20-1 combines with J gene TRBJ1-3; no clear D gene. The ends were cut back, 0 bases at V and 4 bases at J, with 13 bases in the middle. Germline values: CDR1 DFQATT, CDR2 SNEGSKA (reference sequence). The CDR3 loop spans 15 amino acids. The CDR3, as DNA: TGCAGTGCTAGAGATCCCTCGAAGGACGGAAACACCATATATTTT. Its protein product is CSARDPSKDGNTIYF.

This rearrangement joins TRBV10-3 to TRBJ1-6, with 9 bases identical to TRBD1. Germline V gene data show CDR1 as ENHRY and CDR2 as SYGVKD. Trimming removed 10 bases from V and 7 bases from J; junction bases left unmatched: 8. CDR3 length: 14 residues. The CDR3 DNA sequence: TGTGCCAGCATGGGACAGGGATGGAATTCACCCCTCCACTTT. This codes for CASMGQGWNSPLHF.

The chain uses TRBV2 and TRBJ1-5, with D unclear. The CDR3 extends over 15 amino acids. Deletions cut 4 bases from V and 1 base from J, with 11 bases between. Germline CDR1 and CDR2: SNHLY and FYNNEI. The CDR3 loop reads CASSAAGKSNQPQHF. Written as DNA, the CDR3 is TGTGCCAGCAGTGCAGCGGGGAAGAGCAATCAGCCCCAGCATTTT.

The V call is TRBV29-1, the J call TRBJ2-7; D is unresolved. The germline CDR1 and CDR2 sequences are SQVTM and ANQGSEA. Trimming removed 0 bases from V and 6 bases from J, with 12 bases in between. This CDR3 is built from 13 residues. This CDR3 is CSVEEPGWGEQYF. The DNA for the CDR3 is TGCAGCGTTGAAGAACCAGGATGGGGCGAGCAGTACTTC.

The V gene is TRBV7-6, the J gene TRBJ2-7; D is undetermined. The germline gives CDR1 SGHVS, CDR2 FNYEAQ. The CDR3 covers 15 residues. V lost 3 bases, J lost 2 bases, and 14 bases lay in between. The CDR3 nucleotides read TGTGCCAGCAGCTTTTCCGACACAACTACCTACGAGCAGTACTTC. Translating it yields CASSFSDTTTYEQYF.